Listed below are T cell receptor beta chains from one sample, sequenced in a study of blood T cells in healthy people across ages. MiXCR, applied by TCRdb to the 5' RACE reads, yields one record per CDR3 protein. The sample has 1.5 million or so distinct CDR3 sequences; approximately 42% are singletons. The sample comprised blood. These receptors originate from a woman between 18 and 29 years old in good health. Both conserved end residues are part of each CDR3. A D gene is named only where the DNA matches it firmly. Some rows mark clone size as missing; the rest say once, few, many or name a class of expanded clone.

d_call	clone_size	v_call	j_call	cdr3_nt	cdr3_aa
NA	few	TRBV6-2/TRBV6-3	TRBJ2-5	TGTGCCAGCAGTTACGTTACAGGAAGAGAGACCCAGTACTTC	CASSYVTGRETQYF
TRBD2	few	TRBV7-3	TRBJ2-3	TGTGCCAGCAGCCCCACCGGGGGGTATACGCAGTATTTT	CASSPTGGYTQYF
TRBD2	NA	TRBV6-6	TRBJ2-3	TGTGCCAGCAGATTGACCGGGACTAGCGGCACAGATACGCAGTATTTT	CASRLTGTSGTDTQYF
TRBD2	few	TRBV30	TRBJ2-4	TGTGCCTGGGCAACCGGGACTAGCCGCCACATTCAGTACTTC	CAWATGTSRHIQYF
NA	NA	TRBV4-3	TRBJ2-2	TGCGCCAGCAGCCGAGCTGGGACAACGAACACCGGGGAGCTGTTTTTT	CASSRAGTTNTGELFF
NA	NA	TRBV4-1	TRBJ1-5	TGCGCCAGCAGCTATACGATGAAGGAGGGGAGCAATCAGCCCCAGCATTTT	CASSYTMKEGSNQPQHF
TRBD1	NA	TRBV29-1	TRBJ2-1	TGCAGCGTTGTTGGCGTCAGGGGGAGTCGGTCCTACAATGAGCAGTTCTTC	CSVVGVRGSRSYNEQFF
NA	few	TRBV4-1	TRBJ1-2	TGCGCCAGCAGCCAAGACTCGAGGATAGCTAACTATGGCTACACCTTC	CASSQDSRIANYGYTF
TRBD2	NA	TRBV9	TRBJ2-5	TGTGCCAGCAGCGCGACTAGCGGGAAACAGACCCAGTACTTC	CASSATSGKQTQYF
TRBD2	few	TRBV29-1	TRBJ2-5	TGCAGCGTCGCTTGGCCCTCTAGCGGATACGACAATGAGCAGTACTTC	CSVAWPSSGYDNEQYF
NA	few	TRBV7-9	TRBJ1-3	TGTGCCAGTAGCTTAAATGTCGGGGTACGCCGCTCTGGAAACACCATATATTTT	CASSLNVGVRRSGNTIYF
NA	NA	TRBV9	TRBJ2-5	TGTGCCAGCGGCGTAAATGGGCGCGAGACCCAGTACTTC	CASGVNGRETQYF
TRBD1	NA	TRBV4-1	TRBJ2-4	TGCACCAGCAGCCAAGTCGGACAGGGGGCCAAAAACATTCAGTACTTC	CTSSQVGQGAKNIQYF
NA	NA	TRBV10-3	TRBJ1-2	TGTGCCATCAGTAACGGACAGCCGGTCTATGGCTACACCTTC	CAISNGQPVYGYTF
TRBD1	NA	TRBV7-9	TRBJ2-7	TGTGCCAGCAGCTTCTTGCCGGGACAGGAGAGCGAGCAGTACTTC	CASSFLPGQESEQYF
NA	NA	TRBV2	TRBJ1-2	TGTGCCAGCACCGAACTGGCAGGGGTTGGCTACACCTTC	CASTELAGVGYTF
NA	NA	TRBV7-9	TRBJ2-7	TGTGCCAGCAGCTCCGGGTCCTTTCGTGGGCAGTACTTC	CASSSGSFRGQYF
TRBD2	few	TRBV4-3	TRBJ2-7	TGCGCCAGCAGCCCGGTATTCGGGGGGGCGATATCCTACGAGCAGTACTTC	CASSPVFGGAISYEQYF
TRBD1	few	TRBV20-1	TRBJ2-5	TGCAGTGTTGTAGGGGGCGGGGAGACCCAGTACTTC	CSVVGGGETQYF
NA	NA	TRBV20-1	TRBJ1-5	TGCAGTGCTAGAGATCCCCGAAGCAGCAATCAGCCCCAGCATTTT	CSARDPRSSNQPQHF
TRBD1	NA	TRBV12-3/TRBV12-4	TRBJ2-5	TGTGCCAGAATACAGGGGTTTCAAGAGACCCAGTACTTC	CARIQGFQETQYF
NA	NA	TRBV27	TRBJ2-6	TGTGCCAGCAAATTAGGTGGGGCCAACGTCCTGACTTTC	CASKLGGANVLTF
NA	NA	TRBV7-6	TRBJ2-7	TGTGCCAGCAGCCCCCTCTGGTCCTACGAGCAGTACTTC	CASSPLWSYEQYF
NA	NA	TRBV12-3/TRBV12-4	TRBJ2-7	TGTGCCAGCAGACCAACCGGGATGGCTATCGGCGACGAGCAGTACTTC	CASRPTGMAIGDEQYF
NA	NA	TRBV9	TRBJ1-1	TGTGCCAGCAGCCCAGACGGGGTGATGAACACTGAAGCTTTCTTT	CASSPDGVMNTEAFF
TRBD2	NA	TRBV4-1	TRBJ2-3	TGCGCCAGCAGCCAAGGGGGGGGGAGTTCAGATACGCAGTATTTT	CASSQGGGSSDTQYF
NA	NA	TRBV4-3	TRBJ2-5	TGCGCCAGCAGTCAGCGGCAGAAGAAGGGCGGGGAGACCCAGTACTTC	CASSQRQKKGGETQYF
NA	NA	TRBV7-9	TRBJ1-2	TGTGCCAGCAGCCTTTCCCCAGGGGACTACACCTTC	CASSLSPGDYTF
TRBD1	NA	TRBV6-5	TRBJ1-2	TGTGCCAGCAGGAGGACAGGGGCCCTCTATGGCTACACCTTC	CASRRTGALYGYTF
NA	few	TRBV27	TRBJ2-7	TGTGCCAGCAGTTTTGATAACTCCTACGAGCAGTACTTC	CASSFDNSYEQYF
NA	few	TRBV12-3/TRBV12-4	TRBJ1-4	TGTGCCAGCAGTTTATATCTCCGGGTTAATGAAAAACTGTTTTTT	CASSLYLRVNEKLFF
NA	NA	TRBV4-3	TRBJ2-3	TGCGCCAGCAGCTCGACTAGGAACACAGATACGCAGTATTTT	CASSSTRNTDTQYF
NA	NA	TRBV5-1	TRBJ2-3	TGCGCCAGCAGCTTGGAGGTTTACGGGAGCTCAGATACGCAGTATTTT	CASSLEVYGSSDTQYF
NA	NA	TRBV9	TRBJ2-3	TGTGCCAACAGCGTAGAAGCCTCGCGGGGTACGCAGTATTTT	CANSVEASRGTQYF
TRBD2	once	TRBV2	TRBJ2-1	TGTGCCACACCTAGCGGGGGTTACAATGAGCAGTTCTTC	CATPSGGYNEQFF
NA	NA	TRBV19	TRBJ2-1	TGTGCCAGTAGTACCTGGACACGCTCCTACAATGAGCAGTTCTTC	CASSTWTRSYNEQFF
TRBD1	NA	TRBV4-3	TRBJ1-6	TGCGCCAGCAGCCCCTCCGGGACAGGTTATTCTTTGCCCCTCCACTTT	CASSPSGTGYSLPLHF
NA	NA	TRBV6-2/TRBV6-3	TRBJ2-7	TGTGCCAGCAGTTCGCAAAGAGGAGTATATCCCTACGAGCAGTACTTC	CASSSQRGVYPYEQYF
TRBD1	NA	TRBV6-6	TRBJ1-2	TGTGGTTCGACAGGGGAGTGTGGCTACACCTTC	CGSTGECGYTF
NA	many	TRBV2	TRBJ2-7	TGTGCCAGCAGCGAGGGGGCCTACGAGCAGTACTTC	CASSEGAYEQYF
NA	few	TRBV7-2	TRBJ2-1	TGTGCCAGCAGCTTTTTAAAGAGTGATGAGCAGTTCTTC	CASSFLKSDEQFF
NA	NA	TRBV27	TRBJ2-4	TGTGCCAGCAGTCCTACCTTGGGACTAGCCAAAAACATTCAGTACTTC	CASSPTLGLAKNIQYF
TRBD2	few	TRBV20-1	TRBJ2-7	TGCAGTGCTATCGAGGGCGGGAGCGAGCAGTACTTC	CSAIEGGSEQYF
NA	NA	TRBV5-6	TRBJ2-2	TGTGCCAGCAGCTTGGTGGCTATCGTCGGGGAGCTGTTTTTT	CASSLVAIVGELFF
NA	once	TRBV20-1	TRBJ1-1	TGCAGTGCTATAGGGAGGGCCAAGTACACTGAAGCTTTCTTT	CSAIGRAKYTEAFF
NA	NA	TRBV2	TRBJ1-6	TGTGCCAGCATCTGGAGCCGGGGGGCGCTGTCATACTCACCCCTCCACTTT	CASIWSRGALSYSPLHF
NA	NA	TRBV20-1	TRBJ2-1	TGCAGTGCAAGATTGGACTGTTACAATGAGCAGTTCTTC	CSARLDCYNEQFF
NA	NA	TRBV11-2	TRBJ2-3	TGTGCCAGCAGCTTAGTAACAGCGGTGGCAGATACGCAGTATTTT	CASSLVTAVADTQYF
NA	NA	TRBV20-1	TRBJ2-1	TGCAGTGCTAGCGTGGACTACAACAATGAGCAGTTCTTC	CSASVDYNNEQFF
TRBD2	NA	TRBV5-1	TRBJ2-7	TGCGCCAGCAGCTTACATAGCGGGACCTCCTGCGAGCAGTACTTC	CASSLHSGTSCEQYF
TRBD2	NA	TRBV3-1	TRBJ2-5	TGTGCCAGCAGCCAAGGTCAGGGAGGGTTCATAGAGACCCAGTACTTC	CASSQGQGGFIETQYF
NA	NA	TRBV7-8	TRBJ1-2	TGTGCCAGCAGCATAAACCTACAGGGAGACTACACCTTC	CASSINLQGDYTF
NA	NA	TRBV5-1	TRBJ1-1	TGCGCCAGCAGCTTGGAGTTCGTGGACGGGGAAGCTTTCTTT	CASSLEFVDGEAFF
TRBD2	NA	TRBV7-6	TRBJ2-3	TGTGCCAGCAGCTTAGCACTAGCGGGAACCACAGATACGCAGTATTTT	CASSLALAGTTDTQYF
TRBD1	few	TRBV9	TRBJ2-5	TGTGCCAGCAGCGGCACCAGGGGGCGGGAGACCCAGTACTTC	CASSGTRGRETQYF